This TCR beta chain was profiled in a study of beta chain features in type 1 diabetes (dated by TCRdb to the late 2010s). With respect to the entire study: Patients and healthy donors did not differ in mean age, gender distribution, total cell number or subset yield. Across all samples, fewer than 110,000,000 sorted cells were examined, and cell number per subset correlated strongly with RNA yield. In the study, recently diagnosed type 1 diabetes patients and matched healthy donors were compared on the TCRB repertoires of their sorted circulating CD4+ T cell subsets. Whereas all 28 donors provided naive and central memory subsets, regulatory and stem cell-like memory subsets were isolated from just 8 patients and about 8 healthy donors.

Regarding this clone: This clone's antigen is unknown. Base quality data are lacking; no much larger clone is found one base away.

The entire amount of isolated RNA was reverse transcribed using the High Capacity cDNA Reverse Transcription Kit, so the sequenced TCRB transcripts were expressed ones. Naive, central memory and regulatory T cell samples underwent deep immunoSEQ sequencing, averaging around 3.6 million total reads per sample. Sorted cells were lysed in RLT buffer, and RNA was extracted using DNase-treated RNeasy Micro or Mini kits according to cell number. Each cell subset was processed on its own to prevent cross-contamination, while patient and healthy donor samples were processed together. The immunoSEQ multiplex PCR was used to amplify TCRB sequences from cDNA, generating 87-bp fragments that spanned the CDR3 region. Sequencing of the amplicons was done on the Illumina HiSeq platform. Per the source publication's procedure: PCR bias was computationally corrected using synthetic template baselines, reads within Hamming distance 2 were collapsed, and singletons that could not be merged were discarded. Reads were aligned to IMGT to assign V, D and J genes, CDR3 length, and insertions or deletions at six rearrangement sites. Clonotype counts were normalized to sorted cell number within each subset before computing true diversity and Gini coefficients with the tcR R package. Repertoire sharing was quantified using the overlap coefficient calculated on TCRB nucleotide sequences. As a proxy for the pre-selection repertoire, out-of-frame TCRB sequences from naive cells were analyzed. TCRdb's version of the immuneACCESS table is confined to in-frame rearrangements and falls short of the full clone set. An unresolved V gene accounts for under half of the shortfall where checked; the remainder is of unknown origin. V and J calls and clone size are copied from that table; D and trimming were computed from the DNA. The sample table holds 300,000 to 350,000 clones, of which 15% to 20% were seen once. Under 0.055% of the sample lies in the top ten.

V and J are trimmed by 5 bases and 4 bases, and the gene matches miss 5 bases of the junction. Taken from the germline V gene, the CDR1 and CDR2 loops are SNHLY and FYNNEI. The CDR3 numbers 14 residues from cysteine through phenylalanine. Of all the DNA, just the CDR3 is kept, 42 bases in frame from base 1. Results the study describes overall, beyond this receptor: Patients with type 1 diabetes made fewer insertions and deleted more nucleotides at VDJ recombination sites, implying thymic rearrangement abnormalities. Naive, central memory and regulatory TCRB repertoires appeared to be more alike among patients than among healthy donors. Only small numbers of individuals were included in the HLA sub-analyses, which left unresolved whether HLA type had any influence on TCRB rearrangement. Shorter templates might be favored by PCR, yet because patient and control samples were amplified and corrected together, any such skew would affect both groups equally. Because cDNA was sequenced instead of genomic DNA, highly expressing activated cells could be over-represented, though the groups showed no difference in activation or CD3 levels. Type 1 diabetes patients showed a moderate but significant shortening of TCRB CDR3 length in all four CD4+ subsets.

Each donor gave one peripheral blood draw, averaging approximately 0.11 L, which was collected into heparinised tubes. A BD FACSAria II was used to sort naive, central memory, regulatory and stem cell-like memory CD4+ T cells with a panel that included CD45RO, CCR7, CD25, CD127, CD95 and CD27. A purity above 95% was achieved for all sorted populations. Right away, PBMCs were isolated by Lymphoprep density gradient centrifugation and were stained directly, with no culture step. To minimize batch effects, samples were stained and sorted in pairs, one healthy donor with one patient per experiment. What was sequenced was naive CD4+ T cells from blood. The cell subset or site label, as the study defines it: true naive CD4+ T cells. This receptor was taken from a young woman in good health. The chain employs TRBV2 and TRBJ2-3, with 8 bases in between that match TRBD1. The CDR3 is CASSPGGASDTQYF. The bases read TGTGCCAGCAGTCCAGGGGGCGCTTCAGATACGCAGTATTTT.